This TCR beta chain is from a study of T cell changes during pregnancy in multiple sclerosis. Sequenced by immunoSEQ multiplex PCR; TCRdb stores in-frame clones only, minus some. The repertoire includes about 46,000 clones, 94% of them detected once, and around 4.2% sits in the top ten. The sequencing used CD8+ T cells from peripheral blood mononuclear cells, collected in the first trimester of pregnancy. The sequence came from a female donor with multiple sclerosis, enrolled in a pregnancy study.

This CDR3 is CASSESRDRGWDEQYF. CDR3 DNA sequence: TGTGCCAGCAGCGAGAGCCGGGACAGGGGGTGGGACGAGCAGTACTTC. V gene TRBV7-8 combines with J gene TRBJ2-7; TRBD1 aligns across 11 bases. Germline CDR1 and CDR2: SGHVS and FQNEAQ. Germline trimming cut 5 bases from V and 5 bases from J; bases unmatched to any gene: 11. The CDR3 spans 16 residues. The full variable domain, in which reference TRBV7-8 and TRBJ2-7 provide the parts outside the CDR3, is GAGVSQSPRYKVAKRGQDVALRCDPISGHVSLFWYQQALGQGPEFLTYFQNEAQLDKSGLPSDRFFAERPEGSVSTLKIQRTQQEDSAVYLCASSESRDRGWDEQYFGPGTRLTVT.